Below are 22 T cell receptor beta chains sequenced from a single sample in a study of T-cell reconstitution after alpha-beta-depleted transplantation in children. Unique molecular identifiers were used in preparing the TCRbeta library. TCRdb ran MiXCR on the PCR reads and lists one entry per CDR3 protein. This table has approximately 99,000 distinct CDR3 sequences, approximately 6.4% appearing once. This specimen consisted of PBMCs, mostly from graft donor cells, obtained 360 days after TCRalphabeta/CD19-depleted stem cell transplant. These receptors all come from a male patient aged 2-15 years who had a stem cell transplant for acute lymphoblastic leukemia, so the T cells may come from the graft donor.

This clonotype was recorded at least ten times. The V and J genes are TRBV7-9 and TRBJ2-7, with TRBD1 as a possible D gene (7 bases). Germline CDR1 and CDR2: SEHNR and FQNEAQ (reference sequence). The CDR3 runs 15 residues. V gave up 5 bases and J gave up 3 bases, with 17 bases separating them. CDR3 coding DNA: TGTGCCAGCAGCCAGGGTGCAGGGGGGTACTACGAGCAGTACTTC. As protein: CASSQGAGGYYEQYF.

This clonotype was seen many times. This rearrangement joins TRBV5-1 to TRBJ2-1; either TRBD1 or TRBD2 may supply D (5 bases each). Germline values: CDR1 SGHRS, CDR2 YFSETQ. V lost 0 bases and J lost 2, with 9 bases in between. CDR3 length: 15 residues. The CDR3 nucleotides are TGCGCCAGCAGCTTGGGACGGGGCCCCTACAATGAGCAGTTCTTC. This encodes CASSLGRGPYNEQFF.

The chain employs TRBV6-2 or TRBV6-3 and TRBJ1-6; a weak D match, TRBD1 (5 bases). Germline values: CDR1 MNHEY, CDR2 SVGEGT. This CDR3 is 16 amino acids long. V lost 2 bases to trimming and J lost 4 bases, with 12 bases between them. CDR3 amino acids: CASSYRDGPYNSPLHF. In DNA form, the CDR3 reads TGTGCCAGCAGTTACCGGGACGGACCGTATAATTCACCCCTCCACTTT.

This clonotype was counted ten times or more. In DNA form, the CDR3 reads TGCAGCGTCGTGACAGGGGCCGGGGAGCTGTTTTTT. It encodes CSVVTGAGELFF. The V call is TRBV29-1, the J call TRBJ2-2; 8 bases line up with TRBD1. The V gene end was trimmed by 6 bases and the J gene end by 6 bases; junction bases not matched to a gene: 3. The CDR3 spans 12 residues. Germline CDR1 is SQVTM and CDR2 is ANQGSEA.

The V call is TRBV7-2, the J call TRBJ2-3, with D hard to call. V dropped 4 bases and J dropped 7 bases, with 9 bases sitting between them. The CDR3 spans 12 residues. Germline assignment: CDR1 SGHTA and CDR2 FQGNSA. In DNA form, the CDR3 reads TGTGCCAGCAGCTCCTTCGACTATACGCAGTATTTT. It specifies CASSSFDYTQYF.

This clonotype was counted a few times. The chain combines TRBV24-1 with TRBJ1-6, with D maybe TRBD1 (5 bases). Germline values: CDR1 KGHDR, CDR2 SFDVKD. This CDR3 has 13 residues. The V end lost 4 bases, the J end lost 7 bases, and 7 bases lay between the germline ends. The CDR3 is CATSDRQNSPLHF. CDR3 nucleotide sequence: TGTGCCACCAGTGACAGACAGAATTCACCCCTCCACTTT.

This clonotype was seen repeatedly, ten times or more. V gene TRBV7-9 combines with J gene TRBJ2-7; 7 positions agree with TRBD2. The germline V gene has CDR1 SEHNR and CDR2 FQNEAQ (reference sequence). This CDR3 has 15 residues. With V trimmed by 2 bases and J by 2 bases, 6 bases remained unmatched. The CDR3 loop reads CASSLRRGFTYEQYF. DNA of the CDR3: TGTGCCAGCAGCTTACGGCGGGGGTTCACCTACGAGCAGTACTTC.

The J gene is TRBJ1-2, the V gene TRBV4-1; a weak D match, TRBD1 (5 bases). The V gene lost 4 bases and the J gene lost 4 bases, with 13 bases spanning the gap. Germline V gives CDR1 MGHRA, CDR2 YSYEKL. The CDR3 runs 14 residues. The CDR3 region is CASSLEGIGYGYTF. As DNA, the CDR3 is TGCGCCAGCAGCCTAGAGGGGATCGGCTATGGCTACACCTTC.

This clonotype was seen a few times. This chain uses TRBV4-3 with TRBJ2-5; D is undetermined. Germline loops: CDR1 LGHNA, CDR2 YSLEER. This CDR3 has 15 residues. V was pared by 0 bases and J by 1 base, with 9 bases between. This CDR3 reads CASSQEYSIQETQYF. CDR3 coding DNA: TGCGCCAGCAGCCAAGAGTACAGCATCCAAGAGACCCAGTACTTC.

Details on this clonotype: It may be a read error: a sequence one base away is much more abundant. The chain combines TRBV7-9 with TRBJ2-1, with D unclear. Germline V lookup: CDR1 SEHNR, CDR2 FQNEAQ (reference sequence). This CDR3 contains 13 residues. CDR3 coding DNA: TGTGCCAGCAGCTTCGGCTTAGGGAAAAGTATAATCTTC. This gives the protein CASSFGLGKSIIF. The whole variable domain, remainder taken from reference TRBV7-9 and TRBJ2-1, is DTGVSQNPRHKITKRGQNVTFRCDPISEHNRLYWYRQTLGQGPEFLTYFQNEAQLEKSRLLSDRFSAERPKGSFSTLEIQRTEQGDSAMYLCASSFGLGKSIIFGPGTRLTVL.

In its sample, this clonotype was seen many times. The CDR3 is CASSSPLSELNEKLFF. In nucleotides, the CDR3 is TGTGCCAGCAGCTCTCCCCTCTCTGAACTTAATGAAAAACTGTTTTTT. The chain couples TRBV7-9 to TRBJ1-4; unclear D gene. Germline V gene sequence: CDR1 SEHNR, CDR2 FQNEAQ (reference sequence). The CDR3 extends over 16 amino acids. Trimming stripped 4 bases from V and 4 bases from J, with 16 bases between.

This clonotype was detected many times. This chain joins TRBV28 and TRBJ2-5, with 7 bases matching TRBD1. The CDR3 runs to 14 residues. With V trimmed by 5 bases and J by 3 bases, 6 bases remained unmatched. Germline CDR1 reads MDHEN; CDR2 reads SYDVKM. The CDR3 nucleotides are TGTGCCAGCAGTATAAGACAGGGAGAAGAGACCCAGTACTTC. Its translation: CASSIRQGEETQYF.

The gene calls are TRBV4-3 and TRBJ2-3; 14 bases match TRBD2. V trimming: 0 bases; J trimming: 4 bases; junction bases outside the gene matches: 6. Germline V gene lookup returns CDR1 LGHNA and CDR2 YSLEER. CDR3 length equals 18 residues. The CDR3 loop reads CASSQEGRLAGGPDTQYF. In DNA form, the CDR3 reads TGCGCCAGCAGCCAAGAAGGGCGACTAGCGGGAGGGCCAGATACGCAGTATTTT.

The chain links TRBV20-1 to TRBJ2-1, with D possibly matching TRBD2 (6 bases). The germline gives CDR1 DFQATT, CDR2 SNEGSKA (reference sequence). Trimming removed 6 bases at V and 9 bases at J, with 15 bases between. This CDR3 is built from 12 residues. CDR3 DNA sequence: TGCAGTGCCCGGGACTCCTCTTTTGAGCAGTTCTTC. This translates into CSARDSSFEQFF.

The rearrangement joins TRBV5-6 to TRBJ1-2; no clear D gene. CDR1 and CDR2 (germline): SGHDT, YYEEEE. CDR3 length equals 12 residues. The V and J ends lost 2 bases and 1 base respectively, with 3 bases between them. The CDR3 DNA follows: TGTGCCAGCAGCTTTAGTAACTATGGCTACACCTTC. Its protein product is CASSFSNYGYTF.

This clonotype was detected many times. The V gene is TRBV3-1, the J gene TRBJ1-2; D gene ambiguous. Germline lookup yields CDR1 LGHDT and CDR2 YNNKEL (reference sequence). The CDR3 contains 15 residues. Trimming left V 5 bases short and J 2 bases short, with 15 bases between. The CDR3 here is CASSSRRNTNYGYTF. The CDR3 coding sequence is TGTGCCAGCAGCTCCCGACGGAATACAAACTATGGCTACACCTTC.

This chain uses TRBV15 with TRBJ2-1; maybe TRBD2 (5 bases). This CDR3 comprises 17 residues. Trimming took off 7 bases at V and 8 bases at J, with 27 bases between the two ends. Germline V gene lookup returns CDR1 LNHNV and CDR2 YYDKDF (reference sequence). Here the CDR3 DNA reads TGTGCCACCACCTTCCGCCCGAGGGCTTCCCTAATGGATGAGCAGTTCTTC. Amino acid sequence: CATTFRPRASLMDEQFF.

This rearrangement joins TRBV4-3 to TRBJ2-7, with D possibly being TRBD1 (5 bases). Germline V gene sequence: CDR1 LGHNA, CDR2 YSLEER. CDR3 size: 15 residues. V was trimmed by 8 bases and J by 1 base, leaving 18 bases between them. The DNA for the CDR3 is TGCGCCAGCCGAGAGGTAGATGCAGGGTCCTACGAGCAGTACTTC. Translated: CASREVDAGSYEQYF.

Many counts were recorded for this clonotype. The gene calls are TRBV29-1 and TRBJ2-7; 7 bases align to TRBD2. V gave up 0 bases and J gave up 6 bases; unmatched junction bases: 11. This CDR3 comprises 15 residues. CDR1 is SQVTM and CDR2 is ANQGSEA in the germline V gene. In nucleotides, the CDR3 is TGCAGCGTTGAAGACGACGGCGGGGGTTTCTTCGAGCAGTACTTC. Translated, it gives CSVEDDGGGFFEQYF.

In this sample, this clonotype turned up many times. The rearrangement joins TRBV9 to TRBJ2-7; tentative D call: TRBD1 (6 bases). CDR3 length: 13 residues. The germline V and J ends were trimmed by 2 bases and 2 bases, with 8 bases remaining between them. Looked up from germline, CDR1 is SGDLS and CDR2 is YYNGEE. Here the CDR3 reads CASSVGATYEQYF. The CDR3 DNA reads as TGTGCCAGCAGCGTGGGGGCTACCTACGAGCAGTACTTC.

This clonotype was observed many times. The chain employs TRBV6-1 and TRBJ2-2; D perhaps matches TRBD2 (5 bases). V was trimmed by 5 bases and J by 6 bases, leaving 16 bases between them. The CDR3 has 15 amino acids. The germline CDR1 and CDR2 sequences are MNHNS and SASEGT. CDR3: CASSRRGSISGELFF. CDR3 DNA: TGTGCCAGCAGTCGCCGGGGTAGTATCTCCGGGGAGCTGTTTTTT.

This clonotype was counted many times. The rearrangement joins TRBV29-1 to TRBJ2-7; tentative D call: TRBD2 (6 bases). From germline, CDR1 is SQVTM and CDR2 ANQGSEA. Trimming shortened V by 7 bases and J by 0 bases, and 16 bases separated the two germline ends. The CDR3 totals 14 residues. In DNA form, the CDR3 reads TGCAGCGCAGCCGGGACTCACAGCTCCTACGAGCAGTACTTC. This encodes CSAAGTHSSYEQYF.